These 28 T cell receptor beta chains were sequenced from one sample in a study of T cell repertoires in cytomegalovirus infection. MiXCR was run by TCRdb on the reads, yielding one entry per CDR3 protein. This sample has fewer than 200,000 distinct CDR3 sequences, with about 21% found just once. Sample: PBMCs. Every receptor here comes from a human donor in good health (CMV status not recorded). Some clones in this sample may be carry-over from other donors' samples.

This clonotype occurred many times. The genes are TRBV7-2 and TRBJ2-7; D is unclear. Germline V gene data show CDR1 as SGHTA and CDR2 as FQGNSA. The CDR3 is 15 amino acids. Trimming removed 1 base at V and 3 bases at J, with 13 bases between. The CDR3 DNA reads as TGTGCCAGCAGCTTAGGAGTAGAGCGCCGCTACGAGCAGTACTTC. Its protein is CASSLGVERRYEQYF.

The chain links TRBV10-3 to TRBJ2-1; D is possibly TRBD2 (6 bases). V was pared by 6 bases and J by 0 bases, with 12 bases between. This CDR3 is built from 15 residues. Germline V lookup: CDR1 ENHRY, CDR2 SYGVKD. In DNA, the CDR3 is TGTGCCATCAGCCAACTAGCCACCTCCTACAATGAGCAGTTCTTC. As protein: CAISQLATSYNEQFF.

As concerns this clonotype: A read error may be the cause here, since a much bigger clone is one base away. CDR3 sequence reads: CVSSLGTRSGNEQFF. The CDR3 DNA follows: TGTGTCAGCAGCTTAGGGACGCGGAGTGGGAATGAGCAGTTCTTC. This rearrangement joins TRBV7-9 to TRBJ2-1; the D call may be TRBD1 or TRBD2 (5 bases each). The CDR3 sequence is 15 residues long. The V gene's germline CDR1 is SEHNR and CDR2 FQNEAQ (reference sequence).

This chain links TRBV5-6 with TRBJ2-2; D is ambiguous. Germline CDR1 is SGHDT and CDR2 is YYEEEE. Trimming took 4 bases from V and 7 from J, leaving 11 bases between them. CDR3 length: 13 amino acids. DNA for the CDR3: TGTGCCAGCAGCCCCCCTAGTCACGGGGAGCTGTTTTTT. This sequence encodes CASSPPSHGELFF.

This clonotype was found once. The DNA of the CDR3 is TGTGCCAGCAGTTACCGCCTAGCGGGAGAATTAGAGCAGTACTTC. This codes for CASSYRLAGELEQYF. V gene TRBV6-2 or TRBV6-3 combines with J gene TRBJ2-7; TRBD2 matches 10 bases. The CDR3 totals 15 residues. Per germline, CDR1 MNHEY and CDR2 SVGEGT. The trim removed 2 bases at V and 7 bases at J, leaving 8 bases unmatched.

This rearrangement joins TRBV19 to TRBJ2-1; 7 nucleotides line up with TRBD2. The CDR3 covers 17 residues. The junction had 12 bases not matched to a gene; V was cut back by 3 bases and J by 4 bases. Germline-derived CDR1 and CDR2 are LNHDA and SQIVND (reference sequence). In DNA form, the CDR3 reads TGTGCCAGTAGTATGTTTGGGAGCGGGGCCTCTTACAATGAGCAGTTCTTC. Translated, it gives CASSMFGSGASYNEQFF.

At least ten counts were recorded for this clonotype. The V call is TRBV19, the J call TRBJ1-4; 10 bases map to TRBD1. After removal of 6 bases from V and 7 bases from J, the junction contained 8 bases not matched to a gene. The CDR3 has 15 residues. The germline CDR1 and CDR2 sequences are LNHDA and SQIVND (reference sequence). CDR3: CASRPGQGESEKLFF. Written as DNA, the CDR3 is TGTGCCAGTAGGCCTGGACAGGGGGAGAGTGAAAAACTGTTTTTT.

This clonotype has ten or more counts. V usage is TRBV19 and J usage is TRBJ1-1; TRBD1 is a possible D gene (6 bases). The CDR3 contains 16 residues. Trimming stripped 5 bases from V and 1 base from J, with 17 bases between. Germline CDR1 and CDR2: LNHDA and SQIVND (reference sequence). The CDR3 here is CASSPSPAQGNTEAFF. CDR3 sequence (DNA): TGTGCCAGTAGTCCTAGCCCGGCACAGGGGAACACTGAAGCTTTCTTT.

This chain connects TRBV18 to TRBJ2-3; 13 bases map to TRBD2. The CDR3 contains 16 residues. The germline V gene encodes CDR1 KGHSH and CDR2 LQKENI. V shed 3 bases and J 4 bases; nucleotides not matched to a gene: 4. Here the CDR3 reads CASSPTSGGAPDTQYF. For the CDR3, the DNA is TGTGCCAGCTCACCCACTAGCGGGGGGGCCCCAGATACGCAGTATTTT.

This clonotype has a count of ten or more. The gene calls are TRBV20-1 and TRBJ2-5; a possible D gene is TRBD2 (5 bases). The V and J ends lost 6 bases and 0 bases respectively, with 11 bases between them. Germline values: CDR1 DFQATT, CDR2 SNEGSKA (reference sequence). This CDR3 has 13 residues. CDR3 loop: CSAQDSYQETQYF. Written as DNA, the CDR3 is TGCAGTGCCCAGGACTCGTACCAAGAGACCCAGTACTTC.

This clonotype was observed a handful of times. The V call is TRBV4-3, the J call TRBJ2-2, with 8 bases fitting TRBD2. Unmatched junction bases numbered 3, after V lost 1 base and J lost 5 bases. The CDR3 spans 15 residues. Germline-derived CDR1 and CDR2 are LGHNA and YSLEER. CDR3 in amino acids: CASSQGASGTGELFF. The CDR3 DNA sequence: TGCGCCAGCAGCCAAGGGGCTAGCGGGACCGGGGAGCTGTTTTTT.

This clonotype appeared a few times. The chain is built from TRBV15 and TRBJ1-1; 7 nucleotides align to TRBD1. The CDR3 contains 18 residues. V gave up 1 base and J gave up 5 bases; unmatched junction bases: 16. The germline V gene encodes CDR1 LNHNV and CDR2 YYDKDF (reference sequence). The CDR3: CATSRAGFGRTGETEAFF. The CDR3 nucleotides are TGTGCCACCAGCAGAGCCGGATTTGGAAGGACAGGAGAGACTGAAGCTTTCTTT.

This clonotype was detected only a few times. The gene calls are TRBV7-9 and TRBJ2-3, with 7 bases matching TRBD2. The V gene's germline CDR1 is SEHNR and CDR2 FQNEAQ (reference sequence). V lost 8 bases and J lost 2; bases outside the gene matches: 7. The CDR3 has 14 amino acids. CDR3 loop: CASRGGALTDTQYF. CDR3 DNA sequence: TGTGCCAGCCGCGGGGGTGCCCTCACAGATACGCAGTATTTT.

The chain recombines TRBV6-2 or TRBV6-3 with TRBJ1-1; D gene unclear. The CDR3 is 14 amino acids. The germline V gene encodes CDR1 MNHEY and CDR2 SVGEGT. The V end was cut by 6 bases, the J end by 6 bases, with 17 bases between. CDR3 residues: CASRLDGPQAEAFF. The CDR3 DNA sequence: TGTGCCAGCAGGTTAGACGGCCCCCAGGCTGAAGCTTTCTTT.

This clonotype was seen more than once but under ten times. The chain couples TRBV9 to TRBJ2-1; 7 bases match TRBD2. The V gene's germline CDR1 is SGDLS and CDR2 YYNGEE. The ends lost 0 bases at V and 2 bases at J; junction bases unmatched: 2. This CDR3 spans 15 amino acids. The chain's CDR3 is CASSVGAGAYNEQFF. The CDR3 bases are TGTGCCAGCAGCGTAGGGGCGGGAGCCTACAATGAGCAGTTCTTC.

This chain uses TRBV28 with TRBJ2-3; 10 bases fit TRBD2. This CDR3 spans 15 amino acids. V trimming: 4 bases; J trimming: 6 bases; junction bases outside the gene matches: 7. CDR1 and CDR2 from the germline V gene are MDHEN and SYDVKM. CDR3 sequence (DNA): TGTGCCAGCAGTTCACTAGCGGGACGATGGGATACGCAGTATTTT. As protein: CASSSLAGRWDTQYF.

This clonotype was counted at least ten times. This rearrangement joins TRBV7-2 to TRBJ1-1; no clear D gene. The V gene lost 5 bases and the J gene lost 0 bases, with 1 base spanning the gap. Germline V CDR1 and CDR2: SGHTA, FQGNSA. The CDR3 is 11 residues long. CDR3 sequence: CASSVNTEAFF. The DNA of the CDR3 is TGTGCCAGCAGCGTGAACACTGAAGCTTTCTTT.

This clonotype was counted between two and nine times. The chain's CDR3 is CASSSGTVFDTQYF. The CDR3 coding sequence is TGTGCCAGCAGCTCCGGGACCGTCTTCGATACGCAGTATTTT. J is TRBJ2-3 and V is TRBV7-3; perhaps D is TRBD1 or TRBD2 (5 bases each). Germline V gene data show CDR1 as SGHTA and CDR2 as FQGTGA. The CDR3 extends over 14 amino acids. The V gene lost 4 bases and the J gene lost 6 bases, with 14 bases spanning the gap.

This clonotype has at least ten counts. The genes are TRBV7-2 and TRBJ2-3, with 7 positions matching TRBD2. Germline V gives CDR1 SGHTA, CDR2 FQGNSA. J was trimmed by 0 bases and V by 9 bases; bases with no gene match: 6. This CDR3 spans 14 amino acids. The CDR3: CASKLADSTDTQYF. The CDR3 DNA follows: TGTGCCAGTAAGCTAGCGGATAGCACAGATACGCAGTATTTT.

The J gene is TRBJ2-7, the V gene TRBV12-3 or TRBV12-4, with D perhaps matching TRBD2 (6 bases). This CDR3 has 14 residues. V lost 3 bases to trimming and J lost 7 bases, with 16 bases between them. The CDR3 is CASSFLGTAQEQYF. Written as DNA, the CDR3 is TGTGCCAGCAGTTTCCTTGGGACTGCTCAGGAGCAGTACTTC.

This rearrangement joins TRBV6-5 to TRBJ1-4; D call uncertain. The CDR3 runs to 13 residues. The germline gives CDR1 MNHEY, CDR2 SVGAGI. The V end lost 3 bases, the J end lost 8 bases, and 10 bases lay between the germline ends. The CDR3 nucleotides are TGTGCCAGCAGTTATCAAGTTCGGGAAAAACTGTTTTTT. Encoded protein: CASSYQVREKLFF.

This clonotype was observed at least ten times. This sequence joins TRBV28 and TRBJ2-1; 7 positions agree with TRBD1. V was clipped by 6 bases and J by 3 bases; unmatched bases: 5. The CDR3 has 14 amino acids. Germline CDR1 MDHEN, CDR2 SYDVKM. This CDR3 reads CASRGQGDYNEQFF. CDR3 DNA sequence: TGTGCCAGCAGGGGGCAGGGGGACTACAATGAGCAGTTCTTC.

Many counts were recorded for this clonotype. The gene calls are TRBV6-1 and TRBJ2-7; D may be TRBD2 (6 bases). CDR1 MNHNS and CDR2 SASEGT come from the germline V gene. The CDR3 is 13 residues long. Trimming pared 5 bases from V and 5 bases from J, leaving 13 bases between. CDR3: CASSHNGGNEQYF. CDR3 DNA: TGTGCCAGCAGTCACAACGGGGGAAACGAGCAGTACTTC.

This chain connects TRBV6-1 to TRBJ2-2; possibly TRBD1 for D (6 bases). CDR1 MNHNS and CDR2 SASEGT come from the germline V gene. This CDR3 has 15 amino acids. V was shortened by 5 bases and J by 4 bases, with 14 bases between the two germline ends. CDR3 protein: CASSPQGSGTGELFF. CDR3 DNA: TGTGCCAGCAGTCCTCAGGGGTCGGGCACCGGGGAGCTGTTTTTT.

The J gene is TRBJ2-1, the V gene TRBV6-5; 7 bases are shared with TRBD1. V shed 2 bases, J shed 6 bases, and the junction held 10 bases outside the gene matches. Looked up from germline, CDR1 is MNHEY and CDR2 is SVGAGI. The CDR3 sequence is 16 residues long. The CDR3 nucleotides are TGTGCCAGCAGTTACCTGGACAGGATGAGGTCCAATGAGCAGTTCTTC. Its translation is CASSYLDRMRSNEQFF.

This clonotype came up many times. The gene calls are TRBV7-2 and TRBJ2-3; tentatively, D is TRBD1 (6 bases). The V end was cut by 4 bases, the J end by 5 bases, with 19 bases between. Germline V gene lookup returns CDR1 SGHTA and CDR2 FQGNSA. The CDR3 is made up of 16 amino acids. The CDR3: CASSSPRQGSEDTQYF. CDR3 sequence (DNA): TGTGCCAGCAGCTCACCCCGGCAGGGGTCGGAAGATACGCAGTATTTT.

This clonotype was detected many times. V is TRBV7-2 and J is TRBJ2-2; D call uncertain. The ends were cut back, 2 bases at V and 6 bases at J, with 4 bases in the middle. This CDR3 contains 12 residues. Germline CDR1 and CDR2: SGHTA and FQGNSA. CDR3 DNA: TGTGCCAGCAGCTTATTGGCCGGGGAGCTGTTTTTT. This translates into CASSLLAGELFF.

This clonotype turned up a few times. The chain uses TRBV10-3 and TRBJ2-7; 10 bases fit TRBD2. This CDR3 is built from 12 residues. The germline gives CDR1 ENHRY, CDR2 SYGVKD. J lost 6 bases, V lost 6 bases, and 2 bases had no gene match. The CDR3 nucleotides read TGTGCCATCAGCGTAGCGGGAGGCGAGCAGTACTTC. The encoded protein is CAISVAGGEQYF.